This TCR beta chain was captured by sequencing in a study of blood T cell repertoires in COVID-19. Overall study: The samples span acute and convalescent COVID-19 from the United States, Italy and Spain.

Participant-given clinical history determined each cohort assignment. The table came from immunoSEQ multiplex PCR; TCRdb's copy has only in-frame clones and leaves some out. The repertoire includes fewer than 350,000 clones, 80% to 90% of them detected once, and roughly 2% sits in the top ten. The CDR3 spans 17 residues. V lost 3 bases to trimming and J lost 3 bases, with 20 bases between them. CDR1 is LNHDA, CDR2 SQIVND, per germline (reference sequence). Input material: PBMCs or T cells enriched from blood (not recorded which). The V and J genes are TRBV19 and TRBJ1-1, with D uncertain. The receptor's source is a man aged 30 to 45 who had recovered from COVID-19. The CDR3 protein is CASSISRGGKRDTEAFF. As DNA, the CDR3 is TGTGCCAGTAGTATTTCTCGAGGCGGGAAACGGGACACTGAAGCTTTCTTT.